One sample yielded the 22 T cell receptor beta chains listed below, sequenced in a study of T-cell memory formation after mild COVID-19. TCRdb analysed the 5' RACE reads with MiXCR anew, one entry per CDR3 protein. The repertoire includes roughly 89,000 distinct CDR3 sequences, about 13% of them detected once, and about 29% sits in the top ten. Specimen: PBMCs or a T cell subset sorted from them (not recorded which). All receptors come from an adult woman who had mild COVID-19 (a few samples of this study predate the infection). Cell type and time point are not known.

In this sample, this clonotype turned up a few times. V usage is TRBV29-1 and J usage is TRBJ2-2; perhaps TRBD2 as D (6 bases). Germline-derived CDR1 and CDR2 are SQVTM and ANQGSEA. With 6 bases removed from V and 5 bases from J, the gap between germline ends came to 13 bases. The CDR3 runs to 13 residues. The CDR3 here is CSVKPGGTGELFF. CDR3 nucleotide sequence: TGCAGCGTCAAGCCCGGAGGGACCGGGGAGCTGTTTTTT.

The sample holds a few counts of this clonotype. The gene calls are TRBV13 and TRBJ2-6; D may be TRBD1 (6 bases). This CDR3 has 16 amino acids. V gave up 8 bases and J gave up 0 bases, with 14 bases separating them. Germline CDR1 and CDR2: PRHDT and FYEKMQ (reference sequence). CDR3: CASGDRPYSGANVLTF. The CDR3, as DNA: TGTGCCAGCGGCGACAGGCCATACTCTGGGGCCAACGTCCTGACTTTC.

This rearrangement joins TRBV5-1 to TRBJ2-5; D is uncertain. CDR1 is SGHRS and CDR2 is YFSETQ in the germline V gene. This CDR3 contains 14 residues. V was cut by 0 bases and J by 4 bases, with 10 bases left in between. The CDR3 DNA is TGCGCCAGCAGCTTGGCCACGATGCGAGAGACCCAGTACTTC. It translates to CASSLATMRETQYF. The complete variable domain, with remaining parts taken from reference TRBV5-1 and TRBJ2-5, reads KAGVTQTPRYLIKTRGQQVTLSCSPISGHRSVSWYQQTPGQGLQFLFEYFSETQRNKGNFPGRFSGRQFSNSRSEMNVSTLELGDSALYLCASSLATMRETQYFGPGTRLLVL.

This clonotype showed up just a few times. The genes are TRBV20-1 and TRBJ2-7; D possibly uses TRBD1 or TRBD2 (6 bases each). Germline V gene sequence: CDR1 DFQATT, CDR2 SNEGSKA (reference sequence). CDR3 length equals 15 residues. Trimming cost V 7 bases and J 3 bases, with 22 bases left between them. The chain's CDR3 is CSGQAGGEAYYEQYF. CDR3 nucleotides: TGCAGTGGACAGGCCGGCGGGGAGGCTTACTACGAGCAGTACTTC.

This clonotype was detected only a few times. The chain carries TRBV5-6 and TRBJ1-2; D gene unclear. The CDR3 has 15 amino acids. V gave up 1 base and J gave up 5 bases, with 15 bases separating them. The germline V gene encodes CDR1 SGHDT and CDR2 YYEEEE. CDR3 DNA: TGTGCCAGCAGCTTGAGTCCTCCTTACTATTATGGCTACACCTTC. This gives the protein CASSLSPPYYYGYTF. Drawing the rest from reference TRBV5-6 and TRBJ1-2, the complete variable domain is DAGVTQSPTHLIKTRGQQVTLRCSPKSGHDTVSWYQQALGQGPQFIFQYYEEEERQRGNFPDRFSGHQFPNYSSELNVNALLLGDSALYLCASSLSPPYYYGYTFGSGTRLTVV.

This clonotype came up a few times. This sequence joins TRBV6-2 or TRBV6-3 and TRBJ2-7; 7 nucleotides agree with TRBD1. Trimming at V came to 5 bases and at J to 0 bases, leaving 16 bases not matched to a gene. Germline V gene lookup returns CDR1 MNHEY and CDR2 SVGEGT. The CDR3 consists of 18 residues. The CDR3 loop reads CASSNTGTVKTFSYEQYF. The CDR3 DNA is TGTGCCAGCAGTAACACCGGGACAGTAAAGACTTTCTCCTACGAGCAGTACTTC.

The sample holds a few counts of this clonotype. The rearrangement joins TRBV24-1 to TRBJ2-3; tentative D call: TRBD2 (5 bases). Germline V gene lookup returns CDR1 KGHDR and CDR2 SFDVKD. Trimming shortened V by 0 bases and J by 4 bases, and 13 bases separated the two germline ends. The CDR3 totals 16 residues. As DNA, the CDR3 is TGTGCCACCAGTGATTTGGCAGCGGCTGGCCCAGATACGCAGTATTTT. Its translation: CATSDLAAAGPDTQYF.

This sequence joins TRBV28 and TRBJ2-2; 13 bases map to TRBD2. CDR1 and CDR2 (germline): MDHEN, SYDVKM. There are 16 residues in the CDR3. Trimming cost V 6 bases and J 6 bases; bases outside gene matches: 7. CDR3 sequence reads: CASSPRTSGRPGELFF. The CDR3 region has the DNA TGTGCCAGCAGCCCTAGGACTAGCGGGAGACCCGGGGAGCTGTTTTTT.

The CDR3 DNA reads as TGTGCCAGTACGGGCAGATACACAGATACGCAGTATTTT. Encoded protein: CASTGRYTDTQYF. This chain connects TRBV19 to TRBJ2-3; D is unresolved. With 7 bases removed from V and 2 bases from J, the gap between germline ends came to 10 bases. Per the germline V gene, CDR1 is LNHDA and CDR2 is SQIVND (reference sequence). The CDR3 consists of 13 residues. Variable domain in full (rest from reference TRBV19 and TRBJ2-3): DGGITQSPKYLFRKEGQNVTLSCEQNLNHDAMYWYRQDPGQGLRLIYYSQIVNDFQKGDIAEGYSVSREKKESFPLTVTSAQKNPTAFYLCASTGRYTDTQYFGPGTRLTVL.

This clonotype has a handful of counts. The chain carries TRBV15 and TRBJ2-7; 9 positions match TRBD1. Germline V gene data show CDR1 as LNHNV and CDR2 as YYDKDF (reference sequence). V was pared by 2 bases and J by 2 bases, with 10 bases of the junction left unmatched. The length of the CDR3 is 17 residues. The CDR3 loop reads CATSRRTGDNPTYEQYF. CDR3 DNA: TGTGCCACCAGCAGAAGGACAGGGGACAATCCTACCTACGAGCAGTACTTC.

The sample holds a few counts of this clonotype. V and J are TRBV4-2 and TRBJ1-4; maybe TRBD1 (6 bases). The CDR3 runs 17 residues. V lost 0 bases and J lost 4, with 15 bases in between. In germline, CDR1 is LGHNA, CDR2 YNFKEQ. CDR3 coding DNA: TGTGCCAGCAGCCAAGAATCCCAGGGGCCCATTAATGAAAAACTGTTTTTT. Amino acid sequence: CASSQESQGPINEKLFF.

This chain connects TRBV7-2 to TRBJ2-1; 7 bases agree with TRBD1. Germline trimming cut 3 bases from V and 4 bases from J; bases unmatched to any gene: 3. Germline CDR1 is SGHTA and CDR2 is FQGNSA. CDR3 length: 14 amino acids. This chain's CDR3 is CASSLGTVYNEQFF. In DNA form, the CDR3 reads TGTGCCAGCAGCTTGGGGACAGTTTACAATGAGCAGTTCTTC. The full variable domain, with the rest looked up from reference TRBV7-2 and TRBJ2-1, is GAGVSQSPSNKVTEKGKDVELRCDPISGHTALYWYRQSLGQGLEFLIYFQGNSAPDKSGLPSDRFSAERTGGSVSTLTIQRTQQEDSAVYLCASSLGTVYNEQFFGPGTRLTVL.

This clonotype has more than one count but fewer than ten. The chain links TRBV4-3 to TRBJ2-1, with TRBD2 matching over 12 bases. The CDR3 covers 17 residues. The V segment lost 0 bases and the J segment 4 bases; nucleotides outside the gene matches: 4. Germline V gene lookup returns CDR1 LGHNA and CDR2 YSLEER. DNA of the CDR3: TGCGCCAGCAGCCAAGAGCGAGGGACTAGCGGGTACAATGAGCAGTTCTTC. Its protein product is CASSQERGTSGYNEQFF.

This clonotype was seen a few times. CDR3 sequence: CASGTNRLETQYF. In DNA form, the CDR3 reads TGTGCCAGCGGGACCAACAGGTTAGAGACCCAGTACTTC. This chain links TRBV6-5 with TRBJ2-5, with D perhaps assigned TRBD1 or TRBD2 (5 bases each). The length of the CDR3 is 13 residues. Germline assignment: CDR1 MNHEY and CDR2 SVGAGI. Trimming left V 8 bases short and J 4 bases short, with 14 bases between.

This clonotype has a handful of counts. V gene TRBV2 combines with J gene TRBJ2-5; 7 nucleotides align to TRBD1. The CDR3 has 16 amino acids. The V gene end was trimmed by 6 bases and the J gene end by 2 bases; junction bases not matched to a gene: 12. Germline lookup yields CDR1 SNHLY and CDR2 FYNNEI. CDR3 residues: CASSDRPQGWQETQYF. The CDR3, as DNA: TGTGCCAGCAGCGACCGACCACAGGGGTGGCAAGAGACCCAGTACTTC.

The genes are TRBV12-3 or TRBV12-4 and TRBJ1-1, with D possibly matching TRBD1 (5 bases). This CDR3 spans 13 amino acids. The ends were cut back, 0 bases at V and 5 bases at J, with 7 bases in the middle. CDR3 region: CASSLAGGTEAFF. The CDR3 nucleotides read TGTGCCAGCAGTTTAGCGGGGGGGACTGAAGCTTTCTTT.

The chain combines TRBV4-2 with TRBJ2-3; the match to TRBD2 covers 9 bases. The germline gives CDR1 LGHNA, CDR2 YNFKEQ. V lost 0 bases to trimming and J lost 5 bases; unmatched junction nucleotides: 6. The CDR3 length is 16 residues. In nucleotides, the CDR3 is TGTGCCAGCAGCCAAGATCTCCCAGCGGGGGGAGATACGCAGTATTTT. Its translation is CASSQDLPAGGDTQYF.

The CDR3 here is CATSDAGTAAFF. The CDR3 DNA reads TGTGCCACCAGTGATGCAGGGACGGCAGCTTTCTTT. The V and J genes are TRBV24-1 and TRBJ1-1, with D possibly being TRBD1 (5 bases). CDR3 length equals 12 residues. CDR1 KGHDR and CDR2 SFDVKD come from the germline V gene. V shed 3 bases and J shed 10 bases, with 11 bases lying between them.

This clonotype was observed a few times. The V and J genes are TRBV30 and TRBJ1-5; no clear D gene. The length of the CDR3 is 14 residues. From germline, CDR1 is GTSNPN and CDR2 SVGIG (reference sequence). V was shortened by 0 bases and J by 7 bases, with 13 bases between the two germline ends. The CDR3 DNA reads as TGTGCCTGGAGTGTAAGGGTCGGGATCCAGCCCCAGCATTTT. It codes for CAWSVRVGIQPQHF.

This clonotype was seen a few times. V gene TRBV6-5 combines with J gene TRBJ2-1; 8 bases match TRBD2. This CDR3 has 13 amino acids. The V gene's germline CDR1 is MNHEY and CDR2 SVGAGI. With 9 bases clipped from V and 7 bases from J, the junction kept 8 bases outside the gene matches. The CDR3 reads CASLAGFGNEQFF. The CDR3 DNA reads TGTGCCAGTCTAGCGGGTTTTGGGAATGAGCAGTTCTTC.

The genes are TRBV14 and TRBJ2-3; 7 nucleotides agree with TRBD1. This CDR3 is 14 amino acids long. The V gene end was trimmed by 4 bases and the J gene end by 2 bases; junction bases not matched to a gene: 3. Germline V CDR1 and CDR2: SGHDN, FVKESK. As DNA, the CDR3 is TGTGCCAGCAGCCGGGACAGCCTCACAGATACGCAGTATTTT. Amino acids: CASSRDSLTDTQYF.

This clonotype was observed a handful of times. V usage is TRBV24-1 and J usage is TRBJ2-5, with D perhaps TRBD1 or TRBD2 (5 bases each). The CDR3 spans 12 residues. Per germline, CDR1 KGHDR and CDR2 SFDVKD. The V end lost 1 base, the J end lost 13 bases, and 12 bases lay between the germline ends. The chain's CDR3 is CATSDLWDGRYF. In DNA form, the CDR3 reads TGTGCCACCAGTGATTTATGGGACGGGCGGTACTTC.